This T cell receptor beta chain was retrieved from a study of shared clonotypes between healthy human individuals (dated by TCRdb to 2018 to 2021). Turning to the overall study: The cohort included three men and a couple of women between 18 and 49 years of age. To estimate repertoire size and how much clonotype sharing occurs between individuals, the study deeply sequenced the blood TCR repertoires of several healthy adults. Leukapheresis yielded between about 0.9 and 9.5 billion PBMCs per donor. Different laboratories and diverse techniques were used to prepare libraries and sequence TCR repertoires, to increase sequencing depth and limit assay-specific biases. For each donor, three plates each were used for CD4 naive and CD4 memory, two plates were used for CD8 naive, and one plate was used for CD8 memory. The paper as a whole reports these results and caveats: Because the study included only a small number of donors, the genetic and exposure-history diversity represented was limited. Estimated clonotype richness was generally larger for naive than for memory subsets. Pairwise subsampling led to the expectation that sequencing depth would affect the degree of clonotype sharing among donors. Across a few donors, about 4.5% of naive CD4, roughly 3.5% of naive CD8, 2% to 2.5% of memory CD4, and around 0.4% of memory CD8 clonotypes were shared. Incomplete sequencing was indicated by rarefaction of sorted-subset datasets, despite the large sequencing depth. Compared with non-shared clonotypes, clonotypes shared by all four sorted-subset donors had higher generation probabilities. Sampling was restricted to blood, and TCR repertoires in tissues likely differ from the TCR repertoires found in blood.

The CDR3 numbers 14 residues from cysteine through phenylalanine. The sequence is cut down to CDR3 DNA, 42 bases in frame from base 1. Germline trimming amounts to 6 bases on V and 2 bases on J, with 4 as the count of junction bases outside the gene matches. The CDR1 and CDR2 encoded by the germline V gene are MDHEN and SYDVKM. Donors were healthy HIV-negative adults with no recently reported acute infections or vaccinations. Only Caucasian adults living in Nashville, Tennessee, USA were represented among the donors. Magnetic negative selection was used to enrich CD4+ T cells, after which naive cells were positively selected on CD45RA and the negative fraction became the memory subset. Blood was obtained by leukapheresis, after which PBMCs were separated by Ficoll-Histopaque density gradient centrifugation and cryopreserved in liquid nitrogen vapor phase. Analytical flow cytometry was used to check the purity and quantity of each magnetically sorted T cell population. Genomic DNA was isolated from each sorted fraction and quantified by UV absorbance on a Nanodrop 2000c.

TCR CDR3 regions were amplified from genomic DNA by multiplex PCR using the deep immunoSEQ assay. Extracted genomic DNA from each cell subset was distributed evenly across all wells of several immunoSEQ 96-well plates, and each plate was treated as a replicate. For sorted subsets, each replicate PCR was loaded with 200 to 250 ng genomic DNA, equivalent to approximately 33,000 T cell genomes. Purified libraries were quantified with a Qubit 3.0 fluorometer, sized on a Bioanalyzer 2100, and re-quantified with the KAPA Library Quantification kit. Every immunoSEQ 96-well plate was sequenced on a dedicated single-read 150-cycle Illumina NextSeq 550 flow cell. On the study's bioinformatics: Because the immunoSEQ output included only junctional sequences and no quality scores, the filtering could not be the same as the filtering used for full-length reads. To assign V/J genes and CDR3, sequences were annotated against IMGT germline references using PyIR, a Python wrapper for IgBLAST v1.9. Any read was removed if the V/J assignment was weak (E-value above 1e-6), the CDR3 was missing, or the read contained stop codons, out-of-frame junctions, or ambiguous translated residues. A V3J clonotype was defined by an identical inferred V gene, J gene, and CDR3 amino acid sequence. The percentage overlap between two repertoires was calculated by dividing the number of shared unique clonotypes by the size of the smaller repertoire. Repertoire richness was assessed with RTK rarefaction, the Chao1 estimator, and Recon v2.1 estimates of unobserved clonotypes. For all TCRbeta clonotypes obtained by the gDNA method from a handful of donors, generation probabilities were computed with OLGA. The table comes from immuneACCESS by way of TCRdb, which keeps in-frame sequences with V and J called. Part of the clones is missing from these tables; in studies checked, under half for an unresolved V gene and the rest for unknown reasons. D and trimming come from the DNA, and the V and J calls and clone size come from that table. The sample contains some 1,100,000 clones, approximately 80% of them found a single time. Clones ranked in the top ten supply approximately 0.5% of the sample.

This clone has just one count. Its target antigen remains unknown. Base qualities are not recorded, but no much larger clone differs from it by a single base. Other DNA sequences in the same sample also yield this CDR3. The chain joins TRBV28 to TRBJ1-2; 9 nucleotides in the junction match TRBD1. This TCR was recovered from a man between 18 and 35 years old in good health. Some clones in this sample may be carry-over from other donors' samples. Sequenced sample: memory CD4+ T cells from PBMCs. The meaning of the sample's cell subset or site label: CD45RA-negative fraction. The DNA reads TGTGCCAGCAGCCCAACAGGGGGCAACTATGGCTACACCTTC. Its translation is CASSPTGGNYGYTF.